The rows below give T cell receptor beta chains drawn from one sample of a study of T cell responses to AZD1222 COVID-19 vaccine. Method: immunoSEQ multiplex PCR; TCRdb's copy keeps in-frame clones and lacks some. This table has 130,000 to 150,000 clones, 92% appearing once. This material consisted of peripheral blood, taken on day 0 of AZD1222 vaccination. The receptors stem from an adult in good health. Each CDR3 is given with its conserved first and last residue. A D gene is named only where the DNA matches it firmly. Size values are once, few and many counts, or a class for expanded clones, and some rows have none.

d_gene	j_gene	v_gene	abundance	CDR3nt	CDR3aa
NA	TRBJ2-1	TRBV19	NA	TGTGCCAGTAGTATTTACGGGCGAGGCTACAATGAGCAGTTCTTC	CASSIYGRGYNEQFF
NA	TRBJ1-5	TRBV2	NA	TGTGCCAGCAGGGGGTCAGGGGTTGTCAATCAGCCCCAGCATTTT	CASRGSGVVNQPQHF
NA	TRBJ2-1	TRBV3-1/TRBV3-2	NA	TGTGCCAGCAGCCAAGTTTCTGAGCAGTTCTTC	CASSQVSEQFF
NA	TRBJ1-5	TRBV6-6	NA	TGTGCCAGCAGTTACGTGGGGGGCCCCCAGCCCCAGCATTTT	CASSYVGGPQPQHF
NA	TRBJ2-7	TRBV19	NA	TGTGCCAGTAGTATCAGGCCGAAAGGGCGGTGGACAGAGGGCTACGAGCAGTACTTC	CASSIRPKGRWTEGYEQYF
NA	TRBJ1-6	TRBV19	NA	TGTGCCAGTAGAGGGCAGGTCCTAATTTCACCCCTCCACTTT	CASRGQVLISPLHF
NA	TRBJ2-6	TRBV7-9	NA	TGTGCCAGCAGCTTAGCCGGCTCTGGGGCCAACGTCCTGACTTTC	CASSLAGSGANVLTF
NA	TRBJ2-7	TRBV5-1	few	TGCGCCAGCAGCTCACAGGGATACGAGCAGTACTTC	CASSSQGYEQYF
NA	TRBJ2-3	TRBV6-4	NA	TGTGCCAGCAGTGACTCTACAGATACGCAGTATTTT	CASSDSTDTQYF
NA	TRBJ2-3	TRBV4-1	NA	TGCGCCAGCAGCCAAGATCTAGCTCTCCTGCAGTATTTT	CASSQDLALLQYF
NA	TRBJ1-1	TRBV7-9	NA	TGTGCCAGCGGAACCCTGGGGGTGGACACTGAAGCTTTCTTT	CASGTLGVDTEAFF
NA	TRBJ2-3	TRBV10-2	once	TGCGCCAGCAGTGGGTGGACTAGCACAGATACGCAGTATTTT	CASSGWTSTDTQYF
NA	TRBJ1-5	TRBV23-1	once	TGCGCCAGCAGTCAATCGCCGGGATATAGCAATCAGCCCCAGCATTTT	CASSQSPGYSNQPQHF
NA	TRBJ1-2	TRBV6-5	NA	TGTGCCAGCAGTTACTGGCAGGGCGCCTCCTATGGCTACACCTTC	CASSYWQGASYGYTF
TRBD2	TRBJ2-5	TRBV5-1	NA	TGCGCCCGCAGCGGGGGACTCGCGGGGGGAGAGACCCAGTACTTC	CARSGGLAGGETQYF
NA	TRBJ1-6	TRBV7-8	NA	TGTGCCAGCAGCTCCAGAGATAGCTCCTATAATTCACCCCTCCACTTT	CASSSRDSSYNSPLHF
TRBD1	TRBJ1-5	TRBV9	NA	TGTGCCAGCAGCCCCAGAGGGACAGAGAATCAGCCCCAGCATTTT	CASSPRGTENQPQHF
NA	TRBJ1-6	TRBV10-1	NA	TGCGCCAGCGCAACAGGTGTGAATTCACCCCTCCACTTT	CASATGVNSPLHF
NA	TRBJ2-2	TRBV3-1/TRBV3-2	NA	TGTGCCAGCAGCCAAGATGCCACCGGGGAGCTGTTTTTT	CASSQDATGELFF
TRBD2	TRBJ2-5	TRBV20-1	NA	TGCAGTGCTAGTGGACGGGTAGCGGGGTTGTGGGAGACCCAGTACTTC	CSASGRVAGLWETQYF
NA	TRBJ2-7	TRBV29-1	once	TGCAGCGTTGCTCAAAACGGCTACGAGCAGTACTTC	CSVAQNGYEQYF
NA	TRBJ2-7	TRBV3-1/TRBV3-2	once	TGTGCCAGCAGCCAACTACTAAATACAGGGCTCGAGCAGTACTTC	CASSQLLNTGLEQYF
NA	TRBJ1-2	TRBV10-3	NA	TGTGCCATCAGTGAGGGTACCGCTAACTATGGCTACACCTTC	CAISEGTANYGYTF
NA	TRBJ1-4	TRBV25-1	NA	TGTGCCAGCAGTGAACGGCGGCTTAATGAAAAACTGTTTTTT	CASSERRLNEKLFF
NA	TRBJ2-5	TRBV20-1	NA	TGCAGTGCTACCGCCTGGGAGACCCAGTACTTC	CSATAWETQYF
NA	TRBJ2-5	TRBV5-1	NA	TGCGCCAGCAGCTTGGCCGGCAGCGTTGAGACCCAGTACTTC	CASSLAGSVETQYF
NA	TRBJ1-6	TRBV18	NA	TGTGCCAGCTCACCAGTCCGGAGCTCCTATAATTCACCCCTCCACTTT	CASSPVRSSYNSPLHF
NA	TRBJ1-4	TRBV24-1	NA	TGTGCCACCAGTGATTTGCGCGTAGGGGAAAAACTGTTTTTT	CATSDLRVGEKLFF
NA	TRBJ2-3	TRBV7-2	NA	TGTGCCAGCGGCACTTGGGGGCGCACCCCCGCAGATACGCAGTATTTT	CASGTWGRTPADTQYF
NA	TRBJ1-2	TRBV6-5	NA	TGTGCCAGCAGCCTCTCCGACAGTAGGTTAAACTTC	CASSLSDSRLNF
NA	TRBJ2-2	TRBV30	NA	TGTGCCTGGAGTGTACTCGGAGTTTGGACCGGGGAGCTGTTTTTT	CAWSVLGVWTGELFF
NA	TRBJ2-7	TRBV7-2	NA	TGTGCCAGCAGCTTTTACGGGGGCGAGCAGTACTTC	CASSFYGGEQYF
NA	TRBJ2-7	TRBV10-3	NA	TGTGCCATCAGTGATAGTGTATCTGGGATCCTCGACGAGCAGTACTTC	CAISDSVSGILDEQYF
NA	TRBJ2-3	TRBV28	NA	TGTGCCAGCACACTACTAGCCCTCACAGATACGCAGTATTTT	CASTLLALTDTQYF
TRBD2	TRBJ2-1	TRBV3-1/TRBV3-2	NA	TGTGCCAGCAGCCAATTCATTAGCGGGGGGGCATACAATGAGCAGTTCTTC	CASSQFISGGAYNEQFF
NA	TRBJ1-5	TRBV24-1	NA	TGTGCCACCAGTGGTAGGGCGGAAGAAAGTCATCAGCCCCAGCATTTT	CATSGRAEESHQPQHF
NA	TRBJ1-2	TRBV6-4	NA	TGTGCCAGCAGTGACGGGACCTCAGTGGCTAGTGGCTACACCTTC	CASSDGTSVASGYTF
NA	TRBJ2-5	TRBV7-8	NA	TGTGCCAGCAGCTTAGTCGTGGCAGCCCTGGAGACCCAGTACTTC	CASSLVVAALETQYF
NA	TRBJ2-1	TRBV12-3/TRBV12-4	NA	TGTGCCAGCAGTCCGGGCGGTGAGCAGTTCTTC	CASSPGGEQFF
TRBD1	TRBJ1-1	TRBV6-5	NA	TGTGCCAGCAGTTACTCCCACAGGGGGACTGAAGCTTTCTTT	CASSYSHRGTEAFF
TRBD1	TRBJ2-3	TRBV7-6	NA	TGTGCCAGCAGCCAGGGAGGGACAGGGGGAGGCACAGATACGCAGTATTTT	CASSQGGTGGGTDTQYF
NA	TRBJ1-2	TRBV6-1	NA	TGTGCCAGCAGTGGAGGACATGCGGGGGGCGGGCTTTATGGCTACACCTTC	CASSGGHAGGGLYGYTF
NA	TRBJ1-1	TRBV28	once	TGTGCCAGCAGTTCCCTGAGGGGGGGGACTGAAGCTTTCTTT	CASSSLRGGTEAFF
NA	TRBJ1-3	TRBV10-3	NA	TGTGCCATCAGTGAGAAAGGAAACACCATATATTTT	CAISEKGNTIYF
TRBD2	TRBJ2-1	TRBV7-8	few	TGTGCCAGCAGTAGCGGGGGGGAACGTGAGCAGTTCTTC	CASSSGGEREQFF
NA	TRBJ1-2	TRBV19	NA	TGTGCCAGCCATTCAGGGACTTACTTCTATGGCTACACCTTC	CASHSGTYFYGYTF
TRBD2	TRBJ2-2	TRBV29-1	once	TGCAGCGTCGGGCCCGAGGTAGCGGGCCGGGGGGAGCTGTTTTTT	CSVGPEVAGRGELFF
NA	TRBJ1-5	TRBV10-3	NA	TGTGCCATCAGTGAGTCGGCTCCAGGCTACAATCAGCCCCAGCATTTT	CAISESAPGYNQPQHF
TRBD1	TRBJ1-6	TRBV4-3	few	TGCGCCAGCAGCCGCTCGGGACAGAGGGATAATTCACCCCTCCACTTT	CASSRSGQRDNSPLHF
NA	TRBJ2-1	TRBV5-4	NA	TGTGCCAGCAGCCCACAGGGAGGGCGAGAGGGTGAGCAGTTCTTC	CASSPQGGREGEQFF
TRBD1	TRBJ1-3	TRBV5-4	NA	TGTGCCAGCAGCCCCGCGGGACAGGGCTCTGGAAACACCATATATTTT	CASSPAGQGSGNTIYF
NA	TRBJ1-2	TRBV5-1	NA	TGCGCCAGCGGAACGAGGGGCGCGGGTGGCTACACCTTC	CASGTRGAGGYTF
TRBD1	TRBJ2-1	TRBV4-1	NA	TGCGCCAGCAGCCAAGTTCTGGGACAGGTTTACAATGAGCAGTTCTTC	CASSQVLGQVYNEQFF
TRBD1	TRBJ1-1	TRBV25-1	NA	TGTGCCAGCAGTGAATATATGTGGGCAGGGGGGAACACTGAAGCTTTCTTT	CASSEYMWAGGNTEAFF
NA	TRBJ2-5	TRBV5-1	NA	TGCGCCAGCAGCTTGGCCGCAGGGAACCAAGAGACCCAGTACTTC	CASSLAAGNQETQYF
NA	TRBJ1-2	TRBV5-1	NA	TGCGCCAGCAGCCCTGCAGCCGAGGAGGGCTACACCTTC	CASSPAAEEGYTF
NA	TRBJ2-7	TRBV18	NA	TGTGCCAGCTCACCACCGATCGCCCGCTACGAGCAGTACTTC	CASSPPIARYEQYF
NA	TRBJ1-1	TRBV18	NA	TGTGCCAGCTGGAGTCCTCCGGACACTGAAGCTTTCTTT	CASWSPPDTEAFF
NA	TRBJ2-2	TRBV6-2/TRBV6-3	NA	TGTGCCAGCAGCCTCCTGAAGGGTTCCACCGGGGAGCTGTTTTTT	CASSLLKGSTGELFF